A selection of T cell receptor beta chains follows, all from one sample in a study of blood T cell repertoires in COVID-19. Assay used: immunoSEQ multiplex PCR; TCRdb lists only in-frame clones, some missing. The table has tens of thousands of clones, 75% to 90% seen once. The material sequenced was peripheral blood. Receptors were obtained from a human donor in a cohort sampled during active COVID-19. The CDR3 runs from the conserved cysteine through the conserved F or W. Fields, in order: J gene, clone size, V gene, CDR3 protein. Expanded clones get a size class; other rows say once, few or many, or leave the size out.

J gene: TRBJ1-4; clone size: NA; V gene: TRBV27; CDR3 protein: CASSDTGGRSEKLFF
J gene: TRBJ2-7; clone size: few; V gene: TRBV5-1; CDR3 protein: CASSYGGRNYEQYF
J gene: TRBJ2-3; clone size: NA; V gene: TRBV2; CDR3 protein: CASSAQRSTDTQYF
J gene: TRBJ1-6; clone size: NA; V gene: TRBV21-1; CDR3 protein: CASSSGRDRKPLQLCSYNSPLHF
J gene: TRBJ1-2; clone size: few; V gene: TRBV6-1; CDR3 protein: CASSEDGSVTGYTF
J gene: TRBJ2-7; clone size: NA; V gene: TRBV30; CDR3 protein: CAWSGSEDYGNSYEQYF
J gene: TRBJ1-5; clone size: NA; V gene: TRBV2; CDR3 protein: CASKGARGNQPQHF
J gene: TRBJ2-1; clone size: NA; V gene: TRBV28; CDR3 protein: CASSLGLRLAAYNEQFF
J gene: TRBJ2-7; clone size: NA; V gene: TRBV27; CDR3 protein: CASSSISGRLSYF
J gene: TRBJ2-3; clone size: few; V gene: TRBV5-1; CDR3 protein: CASSLGLPTDTQYF
J gene: TRBJ2-5; clone size: NA; V gene: TRBV19; CDR3 protein: CASSIRGRAYLNQETQYF
J gene: TRBJ1-1; clone size: once; V gene: TRBV28; CDR3 protein: CASRTGGSGNTEAFF
J gene: TRBJ2-7; clone size: NA; V gene: TRBV6-2/TRBV6-3; CDR3 protein: CASSYPGVVEQYF
J gene: TRBJ2-5; clone size: NA; V gene: TRBV15; CDR3 protein: CATSGGLAEQETQYF
J gene: TRBJ2-7; clone size: NA; V gene: TRBV6-5; CDR3 protein: CASWGTGKYEQYF
J gene: TRBJ2-7; clone size: NA; V gene: TRBV27; CDR3 protein: CASRESPGQTEEQYF
J gene: TRBJ2-1; clone size: NA; V gene: TRBV28; CDR3 protein: CATKTSVGYNEQFF
J gene: TRBJ2-1; clone size: NA; V gene: TRBV6-2/TRBV6-3; CDR3 protein: CASSRLAGANEQFF
J gene: TRBJ2-7; clone size: NA; V gene: TRBV7-2; CDR3 protein: CASSGGLAGSSYEQYF